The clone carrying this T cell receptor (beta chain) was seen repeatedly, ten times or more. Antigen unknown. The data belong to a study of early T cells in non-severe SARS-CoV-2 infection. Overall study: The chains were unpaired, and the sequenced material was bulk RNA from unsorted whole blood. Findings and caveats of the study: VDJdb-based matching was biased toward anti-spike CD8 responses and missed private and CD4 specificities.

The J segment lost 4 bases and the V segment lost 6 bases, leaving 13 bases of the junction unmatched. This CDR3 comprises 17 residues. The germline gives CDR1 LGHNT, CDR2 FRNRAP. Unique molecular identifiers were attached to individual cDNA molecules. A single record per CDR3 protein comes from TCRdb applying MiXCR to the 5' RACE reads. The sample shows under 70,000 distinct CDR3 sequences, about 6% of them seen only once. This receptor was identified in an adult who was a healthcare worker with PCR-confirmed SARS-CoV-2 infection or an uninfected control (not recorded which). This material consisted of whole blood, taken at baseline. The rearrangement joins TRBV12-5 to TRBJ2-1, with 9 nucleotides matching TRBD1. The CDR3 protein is CASGPGTGSLGYNEQFF. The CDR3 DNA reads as TGTGCTAGTGGCCCGGGGACAGGGAGTCTGGGGTACAATGAGCAGTTCTTC.